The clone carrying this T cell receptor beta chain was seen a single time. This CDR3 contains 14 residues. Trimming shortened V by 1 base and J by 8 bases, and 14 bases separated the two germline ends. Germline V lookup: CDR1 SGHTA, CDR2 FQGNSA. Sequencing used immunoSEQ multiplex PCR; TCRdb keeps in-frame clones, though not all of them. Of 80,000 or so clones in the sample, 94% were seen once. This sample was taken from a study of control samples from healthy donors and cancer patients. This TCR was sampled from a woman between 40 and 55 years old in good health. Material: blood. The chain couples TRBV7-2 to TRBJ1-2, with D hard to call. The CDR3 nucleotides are TGTGCCAGCAGCTTAGTCACCGATGCTCGAGGCTACACCTTC. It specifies CASSLVTDARGYTF.